The rows below give T cell receptor beta chains drawn from one sample of a study of response to subunit inactivated influenza vaccine. In TCRdb, the RT-PCR reads were re-called with MiXCR into one record per CDR3 protein. The repertoire has 290,000 or so distinct CDR3 sequences, approximately 23% of them found once; the top ten carry under 13%. This material consisted of PBMCs from blood, taken 21 months after vaccination. All receptors come from a man between 45 and 75 years old who received an inactivated influenza vaccine. Each CDR3 is given with its conserved first and last residue. The order of the fields is V gene, D gene, clone size, J gene, CDR3 DNA, CDR3 protein. A D gene is named only where the DNA matches it firmly. Rows give clone size only sometimes, using once, few, many, or a class for an expanded clone.

v_gene: TRBV12-3/TRBV12-4
d_gene: .
abundance: .
j_gene: TRBJ2-1
CDR3nt: TGTGCCAGCAGTTTAATGGGTTGGGCTGGGGATGAGCAGTTCTTC
CDR3aa: CASSLMGWAGDEQFF

v_gene: TRBV7-8
d_gene: .
abundance: .
j_gene: TRBJ1-6
CDR3nt: TGTGCCAGCAGCTTACGGATGGGAAATTCACCCCTCCACTTT
CDR3aa: CASSLRMGNSPLHF

v_gene: TRBV27
d_gene: TRBD1
abundance: .
j_gene: TRBJ1-1
CDR3nt: TGTGCCAGCAGTTTAGACAGGGGATCGAACACTGAAGCTTTCTTT
CDR3aa: CASSLDRGSNTEAFF

v_gene: TRBV4-2
d_gene: .
abundance: .
j_gene: TRBJ1-2
CDR3nt: TGTGCCAGCAGCCAAGATCAGCAGGGGCTCTATGGCTACACCTTC
CDR3aa: CASSQDQQGLYGYTF

v_gene: TRBV7-2
d_gene: .
abundance: .
j_gene: TRBJ2-7
CDR3nt: TGTGCCAGCAGCTTACGGGTCTACGAGGACGAGCAGTACTTC
CDR3aa: CASSLRVYEDEQYF

v_gene: TRBV27
d_gene: .
abundance: many
j_gene: TRBJ2-3
CDR3nt: TGTGCCAGCAAAAGACAGGACACAGATACGCAGTATTTT
CDR3aa: CASKRQDTDTQYF

v_gene: TRBV3-1
d_gene: .
abundance: few
j_gene: TRBJ1-2
CDR3nt: TGTGCCAGCAGCCCTTGGGACGGAGGTGGAGGCTACACCTTC
CDR3aa: CASSPWDGGGGYTF

v_gene: TRBV7-6
d_gene: .
abundance: .
j_gene: TRBJ1-6
CDR3nt: TGTGCCAGCAGCCCCGCCAACTCCTATAATTCACCCCTCCACTTT
CDR3aa: CASSPANSYNSPLHF

v_gene: TRBV7-9
d_gene: .
abundance: .
j_gene: TRBJ2-7
CDR3nt: TGTGCCAGCAGCTCCGGGGTTGCCAGCTACGAGCAGTACTTC
CDR3aa: CASSSGVASYEQYF

v_gene: TRBV11-2
d_gene: TRBD1
abundance: once
j_gene: TRBJ2-5
CDR3nt: TGTGCCAGCAGCTTGACAGGGATTATGGAGACCCAGTACTTC
CDR3aa: CASSLTGIMETQYF

v_gene: TRBV6-1
d_gene: TRBD2
abundance: few
j_gene: TRBJ2-5
CDR3nt: TGTGCCACCCAAACGATAGCGGGGGGGCCGGAGACCCAGTACTTC
CDR3aa: CATQTIAGGPETQYF

v_gene: TRBV10-3
d_gene: .
abundance: many
j_gene: TRBJ1-2
CDR3nt: TGTGCCGTCCAGGGTGACTATGGCTACACCTTC
CDR3aa: CAVQGDYGYTF

v_gene: TRBV29-1
d_gene: .
abundance: .
j_gene: TRBJ2-7
CDR3nt: TGCAGCGTTGACCAGGGGACTTACGAGCAGTACTTC
CDR3aa: CSVDQGTYEQYF

v_gene: TRBV28
d_gene: .
abundance: .
j_gene: TRBJ2-3
CDR3nt: TGTGCCAGCAGTTGGGACACGCAGTATTTT
CDR3aa: CASSWDTQYF

v_gene: TRBV2
d_gene: .
abundance: .
j_gene: TRBJ2-5
CDR3nt: TGTGCCAGTGCTGGACTTAGCGTTGAGACCCAGTACTTC
CDR3aa: CASAGLSVETQYF

v_gene: TRBV7-8
d_gene: .
abundance: .
j_gene: TRBJ2-7
CDR3nt: TGTGCCGGCAGCCAATATTATCTTTCGGAGCAGTACTTC
CDR3aa: CAGSQYYLSEQYF

v_gene: TRBV7-2
d_gene: .
abundance: .
j_gene: TRBJ1-3
CDR3nt: TGTGCCAGCAGCTTGGGGGGGTTACGCTCTGGAAACACCATATATTTT
CDR3aa: CASSLGGLRSGNTIYF

v_gene: TRBV11-2
d_gene: .
abundance: many
j_gene: TRBJ2-3
CDR3nt: TGTGCCAGCCGACGCACAGATACGCAGTATTTT
CDR3aa: CASRRTDTQYF

v_gene: TRBV6-6
d_gene: .
abundance: .
j_gene: TRBJ1-3
CDR3nt: TGTGCCAGCAGTTCCCTCGCTGGAAACACCATATATTTT
CDR3aa: CASSSLAGNTIYF

v_gene: TRBV14
d_gene: TRBD1
abundance: .
j_gene: TRBJ2-1
CDR3nt: TGTGCCAGCAGCCCTAGGACAGGTCCGACTTTCTACAATGAGCAGTTCTTC
CDR3aa: CASSPRTGPTFYNEQFF

v_gene: TRBV29-1
d_gene: .
abundance: .
j_gene: TRBJ2-1
CDR3nt: TGCAGCGTTGTCGAGCAGGGAGGCCGATTCGATGAGCAGTTCTTC
CDR3aa: CSVVEQGGRFDEQFF

v_gene: TRBV12-3/TRBV12-4
d_gene: .
abundance: few
j_gene: TRBJ1-3
CDR3nt: TGTGCCAGCAGCTTGACGGTCGTCTCTGGAAACACCATATATTTT
CDR3aa: CASSLTVVSGNTIYF

v_gene: TRBV12-3/TRBV12-4
d_gene: TRBD2
abundance: .
j_gene: TRBJ2-7
CDR3nt: TGTGCCAGCAGTTTTCGGCGCTTACGACGAGCGGGAGCCTACGAGCAGTACTTC
CDR3aa: CASSFRRLRRAGAYEQYF

v_gene: TRBV4-3
d_gene: .
abundance: .
j_gene: TRBJ2-3
CDR3nt: TGCGCCAGCAGCCAAGCTTCCTGGGCTAGCACAGATACGCAGTATTTT
CDR3aa: CASSQASWASTDTQYF

v_gene: TRBV28
d_gene: .
abundance: many
j_gene: TRBJ1-1
CDR3nt: TGTGCCAGCAGCTCCCGCAACACTGAAGCTTTCTTT
CDR3aa: CASSSRNTEAFF

v_gene: TRBV5-1
d_gene: TRBD1
abundance: few
j_gene: TRBJ2-7
CDR3nt: TGCGCCAGCAGCATACAGGGGTACGAGCAGTACTTC
CDR3aa: CASSIQGYEQYF

v_gene: TRBV7-9
d_gene: TRBD1
abundance: few
j_gene: TRBJ1-1
CDR3nt: TGTGCCAGCAGCTCGCCCGGGACAGGGGGCGCGAGGACTGAAGCTTTCTTT
CDR3aa: CASSSPGTGGARTEAFF

v_gene: TRBV14
d_gene: .
abundance: few
j_gene: TRBJ1-3
CDR3nt: TGTGCCAGCAGTCCTTGGGGGGGCAAGACTGGAAACACCATATATTTT
CDR3aa: CASSPWGGKTGNTIYF

v_gene: TRBV12-2
d_gene: .
abundance: .
j_gene: TRBJ2-5
CDR3nt: TGTGCAAGTCGCTCCCCACATCCGGGATTGGAGACCCAGTACTTC
CDR3aa: CASRSPHPGLETQYF

v_gene: TRBV19
d_gene: .
abundance: .
j_gene: TRBJ1-5
CDR3nt: TGTGCCAGTAGTAAGAGGGTTGGTCAGCCCCAGCATTTT
CDR3aa: CASSKRVGQPQHF

v_gene: TRBV29-1
d_gene: TRBD2
abundance: .
j_gene: TRBJ2-7
CDR3nt: TGCAGCGCAATCGCTAGCGGGAGGGCCTTTAACGAGCAGTACTTC
CDR3aa: CSAIASGRAFNEQYF

v_gene: TRBV7-2
d_gene: .
abundance: .
j_gene: TRBJ1-1
CDR3nt: TGTGCCAGCAGCTTGGAGGCGGGACACCACTTT
CDR3aa: CASSLEAGHHF

v_gene: TRBV25-1
d_gene: .
abundance: .
j_gene: TRBJ2-2
CDR3nt: TGTGCCAGCCGGTTAGACGGGGGATCCGGGGAGCTGTTTTTT
CDR3aa: CASRLDGGSGELFF

v_gene: TRBV4-3
d_gene: TRBD2
abundance: few
j_gene: TRBJ2-1
CDR3nt: TGCGCCAGCAGCCACCTCAGCGGGATTCCGAATGAGCAGTTCTTC
CDR3aa: CASSHLSGIPNEQFF

v_gene: TRBV19
d_gene: .
abundance: .
j_gene: TRBJ1-5
CDR3nt: TGTGCCAGTGGCTGGGAGAAAGGGGGGGATCAGCCCCAGCATTTT
CDR3aa: CASGWEKGGDQPQHF

v_gene: TRBV5-1
d_gene: .
abundance: .
j_gene: TRBJ2-2
CDR3nt: TGCGCCAGCAGCTTGGAATACAACACCGGGGAGCTGTTTTTT
CDR3aa: CASSLEYNTGELFF

v_gene: TRBV30
d_gene: .
abundance: many
j_gene: TRBJ1-1
CDR3nt: TGTGCCTGGGGTTTAGCGGGAGCTTTCTTT
CDR3aa: CAWGLAGAFF

v_gene: TRBV12-3/TRBV12-4
d_gene: TRBD2
abundance: .
j_gene: TRBJ2-5
CDR3nt: TGTGCCAGCAGCCCAAAGACTAGCCCCAGACAAGAGACCCAGTACTTC
CDR3aa: CASSPKTSPRQETQYF

v_gene: TRBV20-1
d_gene: .
abundance: few
j_gene: TRBJ1-2
CDR3nt: TGCAGTGCCCCGGGACCTTATGGCTACACCTTC
CDR3aa: CSAPGPYGYTF

v_gene: TRBV20-1
d_gene: .
abundance: .
j_gene: TRBJ1-1
CDR3nt: TGCAGTGCTAGAGATGGGGGCCTGAACACTGAAGCTTTCTTT
CDR3aa: CSARDGGLNTEAFF

v_gene: TRBV7-9
d_gene: TRBD2
abundance: .
j_gene: TRBJ2-3
CDR3nt: TGTGCCAGCAGCTCCTCTAGCGGGGACACAGATACGCAGTATTTT
CDR3aa: CASSSSSGDTDTQYF

v_gene: TRBV7-2
d_gene: TRBD1
abundance: few
j_gene: TRBJ1-1
CDR3nt: TGTGCCAGCAGCAGTCACGGACAGGGGACAGAAGCTTTCTTT
CDR3aa: CASSSHGQGTEAFF

v_gene: TRBV18
d_gene: .
abundance: .
j_gene: TRBJ1-1
CDR3nt: TGTGCCAGCTCACCCGGAGCGGGGCCGAACACTGAAGCTTTCTTT
CDR3aa: CASSPGAGPNTEAFF

v_gene: TRBV20-1
d_gene: TRBD2
abundance: many
j_gene: TRBJ2-7
CDR3nt: TGCAGTGCTCAACCCCCGGGACTAGTTCTCCGGCAGTACTTC
CDR3aa: CSAQPPGLVLRQYF